The source of this T cell receptor (beta chain) is a study of blood T cell repertoires in COVID-19. Across the study: Acute-phase and convalescent COVID-19 samples originated in the United States, Italy and Spain. T cells, B-cell-depleted T cells, or PBMCs supplied cDNA or gDNA.

Original data processing: Reference gene primer amplification yielded estimated nucleated cell counts. Measured with immunoSEQ multiplex PCR; TCRdb has only the in-frame clones, and not every one. The DNA was the basis for D and trimming; V, J and clone size are from that table. The table records 470,000 or so clones, 80% to 90% of them present only once. This CDR3 spans 15 amino acids. The ends lost 1 base at V and 3 bases at J; junction bases unmatched: 2. The germline V gene encodes CDR1 LGHNA and CDR2 YNFKEQ. This clonotype was sampled from a human donor in a cohort sampled during active COVID-19. V gene TRBV4-2 combines with J gene TRBJ2-2; 7 nucleotides align to TRBD2. What was sequenced was peripheral blood. The CDR3 is CASSQAGGDTGELFF. As DNA, the CDR3 is TGTGCCAGCAGCCAAGCGGGGGGTGACACCGGGGAGCTGTTTTTT.